This TCR beta chain stems from a study of vaccination and CD4 T cells after COVID-19. Across the whole study: Diagnosis preceded the drawing of post-COVID samples by a median 101 days (range 35 to 161).

Sequenced with the Oncomine TCR Beta short-read assay was DNA taken from cultured CD4+ T cells. Investigators obtained genomic DNA by extraction from cultured CD4+ T cells. TCRdb re-called the PCR reads with MiXCR, one entry per CDR3 protein. The sample carries 15,000 to 20,000 distinct CDR3 sequences, about 60% recorded once. This clonotype was counted a few times. What it binds is not known. This CDR3 has 16 amino acids. V shed 6 bases, J shed 0 bases, and the junction held 7 bases outside the gene matches. Germline V CDR1 and CDR2: MNHNS, SASEGT. Treatment in this sample: roughly ten-day PBMC culture with coronavirus spike peptide pools or control peptides (ViraFEST assay). With fresh IL-2 medium, half the medium was replaced on days 3 and 7.

Source material: CD4+ T cells from blood, cultured in vitro. This sequence joins TRBV6-1 and TRBJ2-3; TRBD1 matches 9 bases. This TCR was sampled from a human donor who had recovered from COVID-19. This chain's CDR3 is CASSYNRGLSTDTQYF. Written as DNA, the CDR3 is TGTGCCAGCAGCTATAACAGGGGGCTGAGCACAGATACGCAGTATTTT.